Below are 25 T cell receptor beta chains sequenced from a single sample in a study of T-cell memory formation after mild COVID-19. TCRdb analysed the 5' RACE reads with MiXCR anew, one entry per CDR3 protein. The sample holds 350,000 to 550,000 distinct CDR3 sequences, roughly 18% seen once. The source material was PBMCs or a T cell subset sorted from them (not recorded which). All receptors derive from a man aged 18 to 29 who had mild COVID-19 (a few samples of this study predate the infection). Cell type and time point are not known.

In its sample, this clonotype was seen a few times. This rearrangement joins TRBV27 to TRBJ1-5; D not certain. The CDR3 has 13 amino acids. CDR1 MNHEY and CDR2 SMNVEV come from the germline V gene (reference sequence). V shed 3 bases and J shed 5 bases, with 8 bases lying between them. The CDR3 coding sequence is TGTGCCAGCAGTTTCGTCGGGGATCAGCCCCAGCATTTT. It is translated as CASSFVGDQPQHF.

The CDR3 coding sequence is TGTGCCAGCAGCCAAGGGACAGGGGTCAGGACCGGGGAGCTGTTTTTT. This gives the protein CASSQGTGVRTGELFF. This sequence joins TRBV3-1 and TRBJ2-2; 9 bases agree with TRBD1. Germline CDR1 and CDR2: LGHDT and YNNKEL (reference sequence). J lost 5 bases, V lost 1 base, and 5 bases had no gene match. CDR3 size: 16 residues.

The chain employs TRBV20-1 and TRBJ2-7, with D possibly TRBD2 on 5 matching bases. Germline loops: CDR1 DFQATT, CDR2 SNEGSKA (reference sequence). Trimming stripped 3 bases from V and 1 base from J, with 13 bases between. The length of the CDR3 is 14 residues. CDR3: CSASRLAKSYEQYF. The CDR3 DNA follows: TGCAGTGCTAGTAGGCTAGCAAAGTCCTACGAGCAGTACTTC.

The genes are TRBV12-3 or TRBV12-4 and TRBJ1-1, with 7 bases fitting TRBD1. The junction had 10 bases not matched to a gene; V was cut back by 3 bases and J by 6 bases. The CDR3 is 15 amino acids. CDR3 coding DNA: TGTGCCAGCAGTTTTTGGAAGGGACAGCTCTCTGAAGCTTTCTTT. Encoded protein: CASSFWKGQLSEAFF.

This clonotype was seen a few times. The V call is TRBV6-5, the J call TRBJ2-3; 9 positions agree with TRBD2. Per germline, CDR1 MNHEY and CDR2 SVGAGI. The V gene end was trimmed by 11 bases and the J gene end by 6 bases; junction bases not matched to a gene: 9. This CDR3 spans 13 amino acids. In DNA form, the CDR3 reads TGTGCCGTCTCCGGGACTAGCAGCGATACGCAGTATTTT. Protein sequence: CAVSGTSSDTQYF.

The rearrangement uses TRBV7-6 and TRBJ1-5; D remains ambiguous. Germline values: CDR1 SGHVS, CDR2 FNYEAQ. The CDR3 totals 13 residues. Trimming shortened V by 2 bases and J by 3 bases, and 5 bases separated the two germline ends. CDR3 DNA sequence: TGTGCCAGCAGCTTAACGGCCAATCAGCCCCAGCATTTT. Translation: CASSLTANQPQHF.

This clonotype was recorded once. J is TRBJ2-2 and V is TRBV20-1; TRBD1 matches 12 bases. The trim removed 1 base at V and 8 bases at J, leaving 5 bases unmatched. The V gene's germline CDR1 is DFQATT and CDR2 SNEGSKA (reference sequence). This CDR3 region has 15 residues. The CDR3 loop reads CSARVGQGAVGELFF. The CDR3, as DNA: TGCAGTGCTAGAGTGGGACAGGGGGCAGTAGGGGAGCTGTTTTTT.

This chain uses TRBV6-2 or TRBV6-3 with TRBJ1-5; D is ambiguous. Germline-derived CDR1 and CDR2 are MNHEY and SVGEGT. Trimming shortened V by 5 bases and J by 5 bases, and 13 bases separated the two germline ends. The CDR3 is 14 residues long. CDR3 DNA: TGTGCCAGCAGTAGTGAATGGGTCCATCAGCCCCAGCATTTT. Translation gives CASSSEWVHQPQHF.

This clonotype was observed many times. This sequence joins TRBV10-3 and TRBJ2-3; a weak D match, TRBD2 (6 bases). Germline V lookup: CDR1 ENHRY, CDR2 SYGVKD. This CDR3 is built from 15 residues. Trimming cost V 6 bases and J 5 bases, with 18 bases left between them. The CDR3 here is CAISPPGDEKDTQYF. DNA of the CDR3: TGTGCCATCAGCCCTCCGGGAGACGAGAAAGATACGCAGTATTTT.

The chain couples TRBV18 to TRBJ1-6, with D unresolved. CDR3 length: 13 residues. The V gene's germline CDR1 is KGHSH and CDR2 LQKENI. Trimming pared 3 bases from V and 10 bases from J, leaving 10 bases between. The CDR3 DNA is TGTGCCAGCTCACCCACCACGGAATCACCCCTCCACTTT. As protein: CASSPTTESPLHF. Combining the CDR3 with reference TRBV18 and TRBJ1-6 gives the whole variable domain NAGVMQNPRHLVRRRGQEARLRCSPMKGHSHVYWYRQLPEEGLKFMVYLQKENIIDESGMPKERFSAEFPKEGPSILRIQQVVRGDSAAYFCASSPTTESPLHFGNGTRLTVT.

CDR3 loop: CSASTNEQFF. DNA for the CDR3: TGCAGTGCTAGTACCAATGAGCAGTTCTTC. The gene calls are TRBV20-1 and TRBJ2-1; D ambiguous. This CDR3 spans 10 amino acids. The V end was cut by 3 bases, the J end by 6 bases, with 3 bases between. Germline V lookup: CDR1 DFQATT, CDR2 SNEGSKA (reference sequence).

This rearrangement joins TRBV5-4 to TRBJ2-3, with 11 positions matching TRBD2. The junction had 3 bases not matched to a gene; V was cut back by 4 bases and J by 2 bases. CDR3 length equals 15 residues. The germline gives CDR1 SGHNT, CDR2 YYREEE (reference sequence). CDR3 in amino acids: CASSRLAGITDTQYF. The DNA of the CDR3 is TGTGCCAGCAGCAGACTAGCGGGGATCACAGATACGCAGTATTTT.

This clonotype was seen repeatedly, ten times or more. This sequence joins TRBV5-1 and TRBJ2-5; no clear D. Deletions cut 0 bases from V and 3 bases from J, with 6 bases between. The CDR3 is 13 amino acids. Germline loops: CDR1 SGHRS, CDR2 YFSETQ. The CDR3 DNA reads as TGCGCCAGCAGCTTGGGCCAGGAAGAGACCCAGTACTTC. It codes for CASSLGQEETQYF. Looking up the rest from reference TRBV5-1 and TRBJ2-5 gives the full variable domain: KAGVTQTPRYLIKTRGQQVTLSCSPISGHRSVSWYQQTPGQGLQFLFEYFSETQRNKGNFPGRFSGRQFSNSRSEMNVSTLELGDSALYLCASSLGQEETQYFGPGTRLLVL.

The gene calls are TRBV7-9 and TRBJ1-6, with 9 positions matching TRBD1. Germline trimming cut 3 bases from V and 9 bases from J; bases unmatched to any gene: 9. Germline CDR1 reads SEHNR; CDR2 reads FQNEAQ (reference sequence). The CDR3 has 16 residues. The CDR3 sequence is CASSLTVTGGTSPLHF. The CDR3 DNA follows: TGTGCCAGCAGCTTGACGGTTACAGGGGGCACTTCACCCCTCCACTTT. The whole variable domain, remainder taken from reference TRBV7-9 and TRBJ1-6, is DTGVSQNPRHKITKRGQNVTFRCDPISEHNRLYWYRQTLGQGPEFLTYFQNEAQLEKSRLLSDRFSAERPKGSFSTLEIQRTEQGDSAMYLCASSLTVTGGTSPLHFGNGTRLTVT.

This clonotype was seen more than once but under ten times. The chain couples TRBV20-1 to TRBJ1-5, with D perhaps matching TRBD1 (5 bases). Germline lookup yields CDR1 DFQATT and CDR2 SNEGSKA (reference sequence). The CDR3 is 15 amino acids. V lost 0 bases and J 2 bases, leaving 11 bases between the germline ends. CDR3 DNA sequence: TGCAGTGCTAGAGACGGCAGGGACGGCAATCAGCCCCAGCATTTT. It yields the protein CSARDGRDGNQPQHF.

A few counts support this clonotype. Mismatch with germline at one junction end may stem from a read error. This rearrangement joins TRBV5-1 to TRBJ1-4, with TRBD1 matching 7 bases. Germline V gene sequence: CDR1 SGHRS, CDR2 YFSETQ. The CDR3 is made up of 15 amino acids. CDR3 nucleotide sequence: TGCGCCAGCAGCTTGGAGAGATCAGGGGGGGGAAAACTGTCCTTT. Protein: CASSLERSGGGKLSF.

This clonotype was picked up a small number of times. The chain employs TRBV4-3 and TRBJ2-4; D possibly corresponds to TRBD2 (7 bases). Trimming left V 6 bases short and J 9 bases short, with 18 bases between. The germline V gene has CDR1 LGHNA and CDR2 YSLEER. CDR3 length: 14 residues. As DNA, the CDR3 is TGCGCCAGCAGGCACAGGGCGGGAGAGGGCATTCAGTACTTC. It is translated as CASRHRAGEGIQYF.

This clonotype was recorded only once. The chain employs TRBV7-2 and TRBJ2-7; a possible D gene is TRBD1 (6 bases). The CDR3 runs 14 residues. CDR1 SGHTA and CDR2 FQGNSA come from the germline V gene. Trimming removed 8 bases at V and 0 bases at J, with 14 bases between. CDR3 sequence: CASVEAGVSYEQYF. The CDR3 nucleotides read TGTGCCAGCGTTGAGGCAGGGGTCTCCTACGAGCAGTACTTC. The full variable domain, rest sourced from reference TRBV7-2 and TRBJ2-7, is GAGVSQSPSNKVTEKGKDVELRCDPISGHTALYWYRQSLGQGLEFLIYFQGNSAPDKSGLPSDRFSAERTGGSVSTLTIQRTQQEDSAVYLCASVEAGVSYEQYFGPGTRLTVT.

This clonotype was seen more than once but under ten times. This chain uses TRBV5-1 with TRBJ2-2, with D possibly being TRBD2 (6 bases). CDR1 is SGHRS and CDR2 is YFSETQ in the germline V gene. The CDR3 length is 15 residues. V was shortened by 2 bases and J by 5 bases, with 13 bases between the two germline ends. The CDR3 protein is CASSLRSSETGELFF. Here the CDR3 DNA reads TGCGCCAGCAGCTTACGATCTAGCGAAACCGGGGAGCTGTTTTTT.

This rearrangement joins TRBV15 to TRBJ1-5; no clear D gene. V lost 3 bases and J lost 4, with 4 bases in between. CDR1 is LNHNV and CDR2 is YYDKDF in the germline V gene (reference sequence). This CDR3 comprises 12 residues. The CDR3 DNA is TGTGCCACCAGCAGCCCGAATCAGCCCCAGCATTTT. Protein product: CATSSPNQPQHF.

This clonotype was recorded a few times. The V call is TRBV4-1, the J call TRBJ2-5; 7 bases are shared with TRBD1. CDR1 is MGHRA, CDR2 YSYEKL, per germline. This CDR3 comprises 16 residues. V lost 3 bases and J lost 5; bases outside the gene matches: 12. The CDR3 loop reads CASSQSVQGLSETQYF. The DNA of the CDR3 is TGCGCCAGCAGCCAGTCGGTACAGGGGCTAAGTGAGACCCAGTACTTC.

The V call is TRBV6-5, the J call TRBJ1-2, with D possibly TRBD1 on 5 matching bases. The V end lost 6 bases, the J end lost 5 bases, and 16 bases lay between the germline ends. Germline V gene sequence: CDR1 MNHEY, CDR2 SVGAGI. The CDR3 contains 14 residues. CDR3: CASRSGTETYGYTF. The DNA for the CDR3 is TGTGCCAGCAGAAGTGGGACCGAGACTTATGGCTACACCTTC.

There are a few counts of this clonotype. The V call is TRBV7-2, the J call TRBJ1-2, with D maybe TRBD1 (5 bases). Trimming stripped 3 bases from V and 5 bases from J, with 13 bases between. The CDR3 totals 14 residues. Germline V gene data show CDR1 as SGHTA and CDR2 as FQGNSA. CDR3 region: CASSFQATEYGYTF. CDR3 DNA sequence: TGTGCCAGCAGCTTTCAAGCGACAGAATATGGCTACACCTTC.

Only a few counts were recorded for this clonotype. The rearrangement links TRBV7-9 to TRBJ2-1, with TRBD2 as a possible D gene (6 bases). The V and J ends lost 4 bases and 3 bases respectively, with 13 bases between them. The CDR3 sequence is 15 residues long. Germline V gene sequence: CDR1 SEHNR, CDR2 FQNEAQ (reference sequence). This chain's CDR3 is CASSSWGTYYNEQFF. The CDR3 nucleotides read TGTGCCAGCAGCTCCTGGGGGACTTACTACAATGAGCAGTTCTTC.

The chain joins TRBV9 to TRBJ2-3, with D perhaps matching TRBD2 (6 bases). Between the trimmed V and J ends, which lost 4 bases and 4 bases, there was a span of 19 bases. Germline CDR1 reads SGDLS; CDR2 reads YYNGEE. This CDR3 spans 16 amino acids. The CDR3 loop is CASSFGTPPPADTQYF. The CDR3 DNA follows: TGTGCCAGCAGCTTCGGGACTCCACCTCCCGCAGATACGCAGTATTTT.